Reported below is one TCR beta chain. The data derive from a study of CD8 T cells in Susac syndrome. The RNA, roughly 0.45 to 1 ug, was put through reverse transcription using random hexamers. TCRdb ran MiXCR on the immunoSEQ multiplex PCR reads and lists one entry per CDR3 protein. The table records some 140,000 distinct CDR3 sequences, around 90% of them present only once. The sample was CD8+ T cells from PBMCs. The sequence was collected from a human donor with multiple sclerosis.

Written as DNA, the CDR3 is TGTGCCAGCAGTTCGGATGGGGCCAACGTCCTGACTTTC. Translated: CASSSDGANVLTF. The chain employs TRBV27 and TRBJ2-6; D unresolved. CDR3 length: 13 residues. The germline V gene encodes CDR1 MNHEY and CDR2 SMNVEV (reference sequence). The V and J ends lost 4 bases and 3 bases respectively, with 4 bases between them.